These 20 T cell receptor beta chains were all obtained from the same sample, sequenced in a study of immune evolution from preneoplasia to lung adenocarcinoma. Data came from immunoSEQ multiplex PCR; TCRdb stores just in-frame clones and leaves some out. The sample has approximately 7,600 clones; 72% are singletons. The sample taken for sequencing was FFPE lung adenocarcinoma in situ tissue. The receptors here all came from a donor aged 70 or over with lung adenocarcinoma. Some clones in this sample may be carry-over from other donors' samples.

Comments on this clone: At one end, the junction sequence differs from germline, possibly due to a read error. V gene TRBV7-7 combines with J gene TRBJ2-5; D may be TRBD1 (6 bases). This CDR3 region has 13 residues. Germline values: CDR1 SSHAT, CDR2 FNYEAQ (reference sequence). CDR3 coding DNA: TGTGCTAGCAGCTCGGACAGAGGAGAGACCCAGTACTTC. Translating it yields CASSSDRGETQYF.

V is TRBV29-1 and J is TRBJ1-1; D is ambiguous. With 6 bases removed from V and 7 bases from J, the gap between germline ends came to 21 bases. The CDR3 is made up of 14 amino acids. The germline CDR1 and CDR2 sequences are SQVTM and ANQGSEA. CDR3: CSVRGVFGENEAFF. The CDR3, as DNA: TGCAGCGTCCGAGGAGTTTTTGGGGAGAATGAAGCTTTCTTT.

Points on this clone: Other DNA sequences of this sample code for an identical CDR3. V and J are TRBV6-1 and TRBJ1-2, with D unresolved. Germline values: CDR1 MNHNS, CDR2 SASEGT. CDR3 length: 10 residues. The V end was cut by 8 bases, the J end by 6 bases, with 7 bases between. The CDR3 protein is CASREDGYTF. For the CDR3, the DNA is TGTGCCAGCCGCGAGGATGGCTACACCTTC.

The J gene is TRBJ1-2, the V gene TRBV18, with D tentatively TRBD1 (5 bases). Trimming pared 1 base from V and 8 bases from J, leaving 14 bases between. The CDR3 has 14 residues. Germline loops: CDR1 KGHSH, CDR2 LQKENI. This chain's CDR3 is CASSPRREGTGYTF. The CDR3, as DNA: TGTGCCAGCTCACCACGCCGGGAAGGGACCGGCTACACCTTC. The full variable domain, with the rest looked up from reference TRBV18 and TRBJ1-2, is NAGVMQNPRHLVRRRGQEARLRCSPMKGHSHVYWYRQLPEEGLKFMVYLQKENIIDESGMPKERFSAEFPKEGPSILRIQQVVRGDSAAYFCASSPRREGTGYTFGSGTRLTVV.

The V and J genes are TRBV28 and TRBJ1-1; D is possibly TRBD1 (6 bases). The CDR3 covers 15 residues. Germline assignment: CDR1 MDHEN and CDR2 SYDVKM. Between the trimmed V and J ends, which lost 7 bases and 5 bases, there was a span of 20 bases. DNA of the CDR3: TGTGCCAGCACCACAGCCCCGGCAGGGGTTACTGAAGCTTTCTTT. It is translated as CASTTAPAGVTEAFF.

This sequence joins TRBV19 and TRBJ1-1, with 9 bases identical to TRBD1. The V and J ends lost 5 bases and 4 bases, in that order; junction bases with no gene match: 11. The CDR3 has 16 residues. Germline CDR1 is LNHDA and CDR2 is SQIVND (reference sequence). This CDR3 is CASSRPDRGSATEAFF. For the CDR3, the DNA is TGTGCCAGTAGTCGCCCGGACAGGGGATCGGCCACTGAAGCTTTCTTT.

The rearrangement uses TRBV5-3 and TRBJ2-7; D may be TRBD1 (5 bases). TRBV5-3 is treated as an ORF (open reading frame) with a function not yet certain. Trimming took 0 bases from V and 1 from J, leaving 14 bases between them. CDR3 length: 16 residues. CDR3 nucleotides: TGTGCCAGAAGCTTGGTAAGGCTGACAGTTTCCTACGAGCAGTACTTC. It encodes CARSLVRLTVSYEQYF.

The rearrangement uses TRBV13 and TRBJ2-2; D remains unclear. Germline loops: CDR1 PRHDT, CDR2 FYEKMQ (reference sequence). CDR3 length: 14 residues. V was pared by 1 base and J by 1 base, with 4 bases between. CDR3 residues: CASSLARNTGELFF. Written as DNA, the CDR3 is TGTGCCAGCAGCTTAGCCAGGAACACCGGGGAGCTGTTTTTT.

J is TRBJ1-2 and V is TRBV7-6; D unclear. The CDR3 is 12 residues long. From germline, CDR1 is SGHVS and CDR2 FNYEAQ. Trimming took 1 base from V and 4 from J, leaving 4 bases between them. Here the CDR3 reads CASSLGGYGYTF. The CDR3 coding sequence is TGTGCCAGCAGCTTAGGCGGCTATGGCTACACCTTC.

This clone showed up just once. This chain connects TRBV18 to TRBJ1-1; D not resolved. This CDR3 contains 15 residues. Trimming removed 3 bases at V and 2 bases at J, with 13 bases between. From germline, CDR1 is KGHSH and CDR2 LQKENI. In DNA form, the CDR3 reads TGTGCCAGCTCACCGGTGGCAAGACTAAACACTGAAGCTTTCTTT. This translates into CASSPVARLNTEAFF.

As to this clone: One end of the junction varies from germline; a read error may be responsible. Within the sample, other DNA sequences also encode this same CDR3. The J gene is TRBJ2-7, the V gene TRBV9; D perhaps matches TRBD2 (5 bases). Germline loops: CDR1 SGDLS, CDR2 YYNGEE. This CDR3 is 15 amino acids long. CDR3 DNA sequence: TGTGCCAGCAGCGTAGGGACTTTCAGCTCCTACGAGCAGTATTTC. Its translation is CASSVGTFSSYEQYF.

This clone was detected once. The chain couples TRBV5-5 to TRBJ1-1, with D unresolved. Per germline, CDR1 SGHKS and CDR2 YYEKEE (reference sequence). CDR3 length equals 16 residues. Trimming pared 3 bases from V and 3 bases from J, leaving 18 bases between. The CDR3 bases are TGTGCCAGCAGCTCCACCCCCCGGGAGGGTTACACTGAAGCTTTCTTT. It encodes CASSSTPREGYTEAFF.

This clone has a handful of counts. The chain combines TRBV7-2 with TRBJ1-1, with TRBD1 identical over 7 bases. The germline gives CDR1 SGHTA, CDR2 FQGNSA. V was clipped by 5 bases and J by 11 bases; unmatched bases: 8. The CDR3 is made up of 12 amino acids. CDR3 sequence (DNA): TGTGCCAGCAGCCTAGGAGGGGGCGAGGCTTTCTTT. Protein: CASSLGGGEAFF.

The J gene is TRBJ2-5, the V gene TRBV29-1; D possibly corresponds to TRBD2 (6 bases). The tail of the sequence fits TRBJ2-7 better, so the J call may be wrong. In germline, CDR1 is SQVTM, CDR2 ANQGSEA. The CDR3 covers 15 residues. In DNA, the CDR3 is TGCAGCGTTGAAGATCGGAGGGGTGGAGGTTACGAGCAGTACTTC. It is translated as CSVEDRRGGGYEQYF.

The chain has TRBV5-1 and TRBJ1-2; maybe TRBD1 (6 bases). The germline gives CDR1 SGHRS, CDR2 YFSETQ. The CDR3 has 15 amino acids. V gave up 4 bases and J gave up 6 bases, with 19 bases separating them. CDR3 loop: CASSKGDSRGDGYTF. For the CDR3, the DNA is TGCGCCAGCAGCAAGGGGGACTCGAGGGGAGATGGCTACACCTTC. The full variable domain, rest sourced from reference TRBV5-1 and TRBJ1-2, is KAGVTQTPRYLIKTRGQQVTLSCSPISGHRSVSWYQQTPGQGLQFLFEYFSETQRNKGNFPGRFSGRQFSNSRSEMNVSTLELGDSALYLCASSKGDSRGDGYTFGSGTRLTVV.

This clone was seen a few times. The chain has TRBV19 and TRBJ1-6, with TRBD1 matching 7 bases. CDR1 and CDR2 (germline): LNHDA, SQIVND (reference sequence). The CDR3 consists of 14 residues. V gave up 5 bases and J gave up 9 bases; unmatched junction bases: 7. Here the CDR3 DNA reads TGTGCCAGTAGTGCGACAGGGATTCGTTCACCCCTCCACTTT. Its translation is CASSATGIRSPLHF.

This chain joins TRBV30 and TRBJ1-3; D unclear. Germline V gene sequence: CDR1 GTSNPN, CDR2 SVGIG (reference sequence). The germline V and J ends were trimmed by 2 bases and 9 bases, with 14 bases remaining between them. CDR3 length: 13 amino acids. This CDR3 reads CAWSPEGWGTIYF. CDR3 bases: TGTGCCTGGAGTCCCGAGGGTTGGGGCACCATATATTTT.

The chain employs TRBV19 and TRBJ2-7; possible D gene TRBD2, 5 bases. Trimming took off 6 bases at V and 0 bases at J, with 15 bases between the two ends. The CDR3 length is 15 residues. The germline CDR1 and CDR2 sequences are LNHDA and SQIVND (reference sequence). Here the CDR3 reads CASSRGGALSYEQYF. CDR3 bases: TGTGCCAGTAGCCGAGGAGGTGCTCTCTCCTACGAGCAGTACTTC.

The chain joins TRBV11-3 to TRBJ2-1; TRBD2 aligns across 13 bases. The germline CDR1 and CDR2 sequences are SGHNT and YENEEA. The CDR3 consists of 18 residues. With 5 bases clipped from V and 0 bases from J, the junction kept 7 bases outside the gene matches. The CDR3, as DNA: TGTGCCAGCAGCCGACTAGCGGGAGGTCAAAGCTCCTACAATGAGCAGTTCTTC. It specifies CASSRLAGGQSSYNEQFF.

Remarks on this clone: Other DNA sequences in the sample encode the same CDR3. This chain's CDR3 is CASSSRISGANVLTF. CDR3 nucleotides: TGTGCCAGCAGTTCAAGGATCTCTGGGGCCAACGTCCTGACTTTC. V and J are TRBV27 and TRBJ2-6; D ambiguous. The CDR3 has 15 amino acids. V lost 4 bases and J 0 bases, leaving 7 bases between the germline ends. Germline values: CDR1 MNHEY, CDR2 SMNVEV (reference sequence).